This T cell receptor beta chain was sequenced for a study of blood T cell repertoires in COVID-19. Produced via immunoSEQ multiplex PCR; TCRdb's table is partial and in-frame only. This table has around 200,000 clones, 80% appearing once. V gave up 3 bases and J gave up 3 bases; unmatched junction bases: 2. Germline CDR1 and CDR2: KGHDR and SFDVKD. CDR3 size: 14 residues. Sequenced sample: peripheral blood. The source of this sequence is a woman in her 70s with acute or convalescent COVID-19. The chain carries TRBV24-1 and TRBJ2-3; 7 bases fit TRBD2. This chain's CDR3 is CATSDMGGTDTQYF. In DNA form, the CDR3 reads TGTGCCACCAGTGATATGGGGGGGACAGATACGCAGTATTTT.